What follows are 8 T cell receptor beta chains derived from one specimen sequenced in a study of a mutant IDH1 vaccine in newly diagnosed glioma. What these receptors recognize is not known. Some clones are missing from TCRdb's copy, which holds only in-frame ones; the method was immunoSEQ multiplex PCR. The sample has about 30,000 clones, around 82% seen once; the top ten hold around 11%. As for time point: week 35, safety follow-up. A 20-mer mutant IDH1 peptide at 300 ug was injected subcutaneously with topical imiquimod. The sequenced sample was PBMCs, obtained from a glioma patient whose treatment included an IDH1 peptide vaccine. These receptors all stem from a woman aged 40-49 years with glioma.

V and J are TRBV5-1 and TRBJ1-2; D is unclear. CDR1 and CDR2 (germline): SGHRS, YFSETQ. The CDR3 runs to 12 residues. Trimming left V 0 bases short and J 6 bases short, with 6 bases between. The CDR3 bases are TGCGCCAGCAGCTTGGAAGAGCATGGCTACACCTTC. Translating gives CASSLEEHGYTF.

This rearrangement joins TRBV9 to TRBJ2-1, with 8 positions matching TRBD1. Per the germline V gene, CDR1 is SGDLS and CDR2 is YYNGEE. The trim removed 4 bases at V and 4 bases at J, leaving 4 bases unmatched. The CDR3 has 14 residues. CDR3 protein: CASSLRQGYNEQFF. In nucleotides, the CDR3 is TGTGCCAGCAGCCTTCGACAGGGGTACAATGAGCAGTTCTTC.

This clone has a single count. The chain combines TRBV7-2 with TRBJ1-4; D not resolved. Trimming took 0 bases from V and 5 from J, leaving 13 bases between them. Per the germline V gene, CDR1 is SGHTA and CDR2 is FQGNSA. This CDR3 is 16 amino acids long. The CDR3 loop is CASSLAQGLGNEKLFF. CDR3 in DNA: TGTGCCAGCAGCTTAGCGCAAGGGTTGGGGAATGAAAAACTGTTTTTT.

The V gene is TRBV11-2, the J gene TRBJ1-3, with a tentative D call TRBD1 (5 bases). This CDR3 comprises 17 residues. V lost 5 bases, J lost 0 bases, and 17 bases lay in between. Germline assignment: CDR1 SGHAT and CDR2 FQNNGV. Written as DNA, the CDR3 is TGTGCCAGCAGCCCCCGACAGAGGATGGGCTCTGGAAACACCATATATTTT. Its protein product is CASSPRQRMGSGNTIYF.

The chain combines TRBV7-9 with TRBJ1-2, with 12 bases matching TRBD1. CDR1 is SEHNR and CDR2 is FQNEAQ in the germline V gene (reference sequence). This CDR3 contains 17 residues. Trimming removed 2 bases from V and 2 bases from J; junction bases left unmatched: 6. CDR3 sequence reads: CASSLRPGTGGNYGYTF. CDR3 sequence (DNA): TGTGCCAGCAGCTTAAGGCCCGGGACAGGGGGCAACTATGGCTACACCTTC.

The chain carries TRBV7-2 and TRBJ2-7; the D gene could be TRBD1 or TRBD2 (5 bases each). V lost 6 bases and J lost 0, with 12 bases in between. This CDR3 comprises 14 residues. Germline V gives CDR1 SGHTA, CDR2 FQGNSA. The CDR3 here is CASSPGPPSYEQYF. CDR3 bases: TGTGCCAGCAGTCCGGGACCCCCCTCCTACGAGCAGTACTTC.

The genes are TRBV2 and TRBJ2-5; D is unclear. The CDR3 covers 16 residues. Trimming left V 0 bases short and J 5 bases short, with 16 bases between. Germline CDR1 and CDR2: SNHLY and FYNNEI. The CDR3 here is CASSEALPGVGETQYF. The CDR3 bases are TGTGCCAGCAGTGAAGCGCTCCCAGGAGTAGGGGAGACCCAGTACTTC.

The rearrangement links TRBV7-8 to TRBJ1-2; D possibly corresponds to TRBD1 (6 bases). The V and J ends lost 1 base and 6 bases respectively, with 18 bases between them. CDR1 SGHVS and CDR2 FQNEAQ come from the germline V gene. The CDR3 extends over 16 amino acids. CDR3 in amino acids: CASSLGRRGRRDGYTF. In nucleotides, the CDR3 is TGTGCCAGCAGCTTAGGGCGCAGGGGACGGAGGGATGGCTACACCTTC.